The 11 T cell receptor beta chains below all came from one sample that was sequenced in a study of identical twins. TCRdb itself ran the 5' RACE reads through MiXCR, one entry per CDR3 protein. The table has a few hundred thousand distinct CDR3 sequences, approximately 9.6% seen once. A further study also used this sample, focusing on yellow fever vaccine responses in identical twins.

The sequencing input was PBMCs. Every receptor here comes from a woman aged 18-35 years in good health.

The CDR3 reads CASSLDWDSPLHF. The CDR3 bases are TGCGCCAGCAGCTTGGATTGGGATTCACCCCTCCACTTT. J is TRBJ1-6 and V is TRBV5-1; D is undetermined. The CDR3 is 13 amino acids. V was trimmed by 0 bases and J by 8 bases, leaving 6 bases between them. The germline V gene has CDR1 SGHRS and CDR2 YFSETQ. The full variable domain, completed using reference TRBV5-1 and TRBJ1-6, is KAGVTQTPRYLIKTRGQQVTLSCSPISGHRSVSWYQQTPGQGLQFLFEYFSETQRNKGNFPGRFSGRQFSNSRSEMNVSTLELGDSALYLCASSLDWDSPLHFGNGTRLTVT.

Many counts were recorded for this clonotype. The rearrangement uses TRBV7-9 and TRBJ2-5; 7 bases align to TRBD1. CDR3 length: 14 residues. V was pared by 5 bases and J by 1 base, with 4 bases of the junction left unmatched. Germline CDR1 reads SEHNR; CDR2 reads FQNEAQ (reference sequence). As DNA, the CDR3 is TGTGCCAGCAGCAACCGGGACAGCCAAGAGACCCAGTACTTC. Its protein product is CASSNRDSQETQYF.

J is TRBJ1-2 and V is TRBV21-1. TRBV21-1 is annotated as a pseudogene. This CDR3 has 16 amino acids. The CDR3 region has the DNA TGTGCCAGCAGCAAAGACCCAGCGGTTTGGACCTATGGCTACACCTTC. It codes for CASSKDPAVWTYGYTF.

Many counts were recorded for this clonotype. V is TRBV24-1 and J is TRBJ2-1; D could derive from TRBD1 or TRBD2 (5 bases each). Trimming shortened V by 4 bases and J by 10 bases, and 16 bases separated the two germline ends. The CDR3 runs to 14 residues. The germline CDR1 and CDR2 sequences are KGHDR and SFDVKD. The CDR3 nucleotides are TGTGCCACCAGTGACTCCCGGGACGCGTCAGAGCAGTTCTTC. Amino acid sequence: CATSDSRDASEQFF.

The genes are TRBV12-3 or TRBV12-4 and TRBJ2-7, with 8 bases lining up with TRBD1. With 6 bases clipped from V and 6 bases from J, the junction kept 7 bases outside the gene matches. The CDR3 covers 13 residues. CDR3 nucleotides: TGTGCCAGCAGCCTGGCCACAGGGGGCGAGCAGTACTTC. It translates to CASSLATGGEQYF.

The chain has TRBV7-9 and TRBJ2-6; TRBD1 might be the D (6 bases). CDR3 length equals 17 residues. V was cut by 4 bases and J by 0 bases, with 13 bases left in between. Germline loops: CDR1 SEHNR, CDR2 FQNEAQ (reference sequence). The CDR3, as DNA: TGTGCCAGCAGCTGGGACACCCTCATCTCTGGGGCCAACGTCCTGACTTTC. Protein product: CASSWDTLISGANVLTF.

This clonotype was counted only a few times. The V call is TRBV29-1, the J call TRBJ2-1; 8 nucleotides align to TRBD2. The CDR3 runs to 14 residues. Germline V gene lookup returns CDR1 SQVTM and CDR2 ANQGSEA. V was clipped by 3 bases and J by 5 bases; unmatched bases: 6. The CDR3 DNA reads as TGCAGCGTTGAGGGACTAGGCGGGCACAATGAGCAGTTCTTC. Its protein is CSVEGLGGHNEQFF.

This clonotype was observed at least ten times. The chain recombines TRBV2 with TRBJ2-2; D possibly corresponds to TRBD2 (5 bases). Germline lookup yields CDR1 SNHLY and CDR2 FYNNEI. With 6 bases removed from V and 0 bases from J, the gap between germline ends came to 8 bases. This CDR3 is built from 14 residues. The CDR3 protein is CASRADSNTGELFF. For the CDR3, the DNA is TGTGCCAGCAGGGCGGACTCGAACACCGGGGAGCTGTTTTTT.

The chain is built from TRBV7-2 and TRBJ2-5, with 11 nucleotides matching TRBD2. Germline CDR1 SGHTA, CDR2 FQGNSA. Trimming cost V 2 bases and J 2 bases; bases outside gene matches: 1. The CDR3 covers 15 residues. CDR3 protein: CASSLRLAGQETQYF. The CDR3, as DNA: TGTGCCAGCAGCTTACGACTAGCGGGGCAAGAGACCCAGTACTTC.

The chain recombines TRBV27 with TRBJ2-7, with a weak D call TRBD1 (5 bases). The CDR3 has 15 amino acids. Germline V gives CDR1 MNHEY, CDR2 SMNVEV (reference sequence). Between the trimmed V and J ends, which lost 4 bases and 4 bases, there was a span of 17 bases. In DNA form, the CDR3 reads TGTGCCAGCAGTTCCTTCTCGACAGAACGGTACGAGCAGTACTTC. Translation gives CASSSFSTERYEQYF.

There are many counts of this clonotype. The chain uses TRBV4-1 and TRBJ2-1, with 7 bases matching TRBD1. Looked up from germline, CDR1 is MGHRA and CDR2 is YSYEKL. Losses at the gene ends were 0 bases for V and 7 bases for J; bases not matched to a gene: 9. This CDR3 has 16 amino acids. CDR3 DNA sequence: TGCGCCAGCAGCCAAGAAGGGGCGACAGGGCGGAATGAGCAGTTCTTC. It specifies CASSQEGATGRNEQFF.